This TCR beta chain emerged from a study of beta chain features in type 1 diabetes. CD4+ naive, central memory, regulatory and stem cell-like memory subsets were isolated by sorting on CD45RO/CCR7/CD25/CD127/CD95/CD27. Findings of the study overall: Shorter TCRB CDR3s, moderately but significantly so, were found in Type 1 diabetes patients in all four CD4+ subsets.

Notes on this clone: Its antigen is currently unknown.

Isolated RNA was reverse transcribed in full, so expressed TCRB transcripts were sequenced. Here immunoSEQ multiplex PCR was the method, and the copy in TCRdb shows in-frame clones only, minus some. The sample has hundreds of thousands of clones, over 13% seen once. The J segment lost 2 bases and the V segment lost 3 bases, leaving 1 base of the junction unmatched. This CDR3 is 17 amino acids long. Germline V gene sequence: CDR1 LGHNA, CDR2 YNFKEQ. Sequences were obtained from naive CD4+ T cells from blood. The TCR was taken from a young man with type 1 diabetes. The chain joins TRBV4-2 to TRBJ2-1, with 16 bases lining up with TRBD2. The CDR3 reads CASSHGTSGRAYNEQFF. The CDR3, as DNA: TGTGCCAGCAGCCATGGGACTAGCGGGAGGGCCTACAATGAGCAGTTCTTC.